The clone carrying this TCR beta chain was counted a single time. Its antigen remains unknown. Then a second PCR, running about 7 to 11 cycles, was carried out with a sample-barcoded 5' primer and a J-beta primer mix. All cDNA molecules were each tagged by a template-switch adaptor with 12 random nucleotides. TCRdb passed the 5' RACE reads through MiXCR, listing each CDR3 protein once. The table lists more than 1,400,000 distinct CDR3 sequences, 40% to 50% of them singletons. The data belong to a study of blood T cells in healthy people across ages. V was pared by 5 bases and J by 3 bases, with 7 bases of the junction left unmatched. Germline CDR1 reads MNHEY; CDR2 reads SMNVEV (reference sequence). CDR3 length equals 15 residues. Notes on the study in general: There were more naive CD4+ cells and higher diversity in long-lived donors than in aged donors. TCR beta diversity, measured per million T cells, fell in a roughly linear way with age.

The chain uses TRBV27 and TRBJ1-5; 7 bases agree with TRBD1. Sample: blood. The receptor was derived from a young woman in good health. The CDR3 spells CASSERGLNNQPQHF. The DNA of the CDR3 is TGTGCCAGCAGTGAAAGGGGGCTAAACAATCAGCCCCAGCATTTT.